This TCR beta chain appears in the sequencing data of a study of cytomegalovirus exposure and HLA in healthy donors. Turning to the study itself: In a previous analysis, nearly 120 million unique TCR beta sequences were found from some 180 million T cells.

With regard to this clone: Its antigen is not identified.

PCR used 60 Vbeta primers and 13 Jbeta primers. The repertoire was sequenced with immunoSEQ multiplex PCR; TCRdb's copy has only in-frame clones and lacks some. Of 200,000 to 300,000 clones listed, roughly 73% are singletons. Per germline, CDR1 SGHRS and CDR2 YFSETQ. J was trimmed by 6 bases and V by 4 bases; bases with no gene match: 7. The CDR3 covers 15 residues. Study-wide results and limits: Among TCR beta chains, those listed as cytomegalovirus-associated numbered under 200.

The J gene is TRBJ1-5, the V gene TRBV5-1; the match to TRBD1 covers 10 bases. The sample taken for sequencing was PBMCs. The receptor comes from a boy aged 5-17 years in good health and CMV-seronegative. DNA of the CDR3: TGCGCCAGCAGCATCGGGACAGGGGCTGGTCAGCCCCAGCATTTT. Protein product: CASSIGTGAGQPQHF.